These 14 T cell receptor beta chains originate from one sample sequenced in a study of cytomegalovirus exposure and HLA in healthy donors. A multiplex PCR was run with 60 Vbeta primers and 13 Jbeta primers. TCRdb's table, derived via immunoSEQ multiplex PCR, lists solely in-frame clones and lacks some. Of approximately 95,000 clones in the sample, 81% are singletons; the top ten hold about 4.4%. Sample: PBMCs. These receptors all come from a woman in her 70s in good health and CMV-seropositive.

The rearrangement uses TRBV7-2 and TRBJ2-1; 8 bases line up with TRBD2. Germline loops: CDR1 SGHTA, CDR2 FQGNSA. The CDR3 consists of 16 residues. V trimming: 1 base; J trimming: 7 bases; junction bases outside the gene matches: 9. The CDR3 region has the DNA TGTGCCAGCAGCTTAGAGACCGGGAGGGCCACGAATGAGCAGTTCTTC. It encodes CASSLETGRATNEQFF.

The chain recombines TRBV4-1 with TRBJ1-1; D is possibly TRBD1 (5 bases). The CDR3 loop spans 16 amino acids. In germline, CDR1 is MGHRA, CDR2 YSYEKL. Trimming removed 2 bases at V and 0 bases at J, with 13 bases between. CDR3 nucleotide sequence: TGCGCCAGCAGCCAAAAGGAGGGGAGGATGAACACTGAAGCTTTCTTT. The encoded protein is CASSQKEGRMNTEAFF.

The chain recombines TRBV29-1 with TRBJ1-1; D possibly corresponds to TRBD1 (5 bases). This CDR3 region has 14 residues. Trimming removed 7 bases from V and 4 bases from J, with 19 bases in between. Germline V gene sequence: CDR1 SQVTM, CDR2 ANQGSEA. This CDR3 is CSAFTQAGTTEAFF. Written as DNA, the CDR3 is TGCAGCGCCTTCACCCAGGCGGGGACCACTGAAGCTTTCTTT.

As concerns this clone: One junction end disagrees with the germline gene, perhaps due to a read error. V is TRBV6-1 and J is TRBJ1-2, with D unresolved. The CDR3 covers 10 residues. The V gene's germline CDR1 is MNHNS and CDR2 SASEGT. In DNA, the CDR3 is TGTGCCAGCAGTGAAGACAGACCGATCTTC. Protein sequence: CASSEDRPIF.

The genes are TRBV18 and TRBJ1-4, with D possibly being TRBD1 (5 bases). Germline-derived CDR1 and CDR2 are KGHSH and LQKENI. Trimming removed 2 bases from V and 7 bases from J, with 11 bases in between. The CDR3 covers 14 residues. For the CDR3, the DNA is TGTGCCAGCTCACCATCTGGGGCCGGTGAAAAACTGTTTTTT. Protein sequence: CASSPSGAGEKLFF.

In this sample, this clone turned up a few times. The J gene is TRBJ2-2, the V gene TRBV6-4; perhaps TRBD1 as D (5 bases). V lost 7 bases, J lost 3 bases, and 12 bases lay in between. CDR1 is MRHNA, CDR2 SNTAGT, per germline. The CDR3 has 14 amino acids. The CDR3 loop is CASKAGPDTGELFF. The CDR3 nucleotides are TGTGCCAGCAAGGCAGGGCCGGACACCGGGGAGCTGTTTTTT.

A few counts support this clone. V usage is TRBV4-1 and J usage is TRBJ2-7, with 14 bases aligning to TRBD2. V was clipped by 0 bases and J by 4 bases; unmatched bases: 5. The CDR3 covers 17 residues. The germline V gene has CDR1 MGHRA and CDR2 YSYEKL. CDR3 loop: CASSQEGTSGSRYEQYF. CDR3 nucleotides: TGCGCCAGCAGCCAAGAAGGGACTAGCGGGAGTCGGTACGAGCAGTACTTC.

The genes are TRBV5-1 and TRBJ1-2; TRBD1 aligns across 7 bases. The CDR3 covers 14 residues. V was clipped by 4 bases and J by 5 bases; unmatched bases: 8. CDR1 is SGHRS and CDR2 is YFSETQ in the germline V gene. The CDR3 DNA is TGCGCCAGCAGCCGGGACAGACCAGGGTATGGCTACACCTTC. It translates to CASSRDRPGYGYTF. The full variable domain, its missing parts supplied by reference TRBV5-1 and TRBJ1-2, is KAGVTQTPRYLIKTRGQQVTLSCSPISGHRSVSWYQQTPGQGLQFLFEYFSETQRNKGNFPGRFSGRQFSNSRSEMNVSTLELGDSALYLCASSRDRPGYGYTFGSGTRLTVV.

V and J are TRBV4-3 and TRBJ2-5, with 8 bases matching TRBD2. The J call may be wrong; the DNA end is better matched by TRBJ2-7. Germline V gene sequence: CDR1 LGHNA, CDR2 YSLEER. This CDR3 contains 15 residues. The CDR3 reads CASSQESGSSYEQYF. The CDR3 DNA is TGCGCCAGCAGCCAAGAGAGCGGGAGCTCCTACGAGCAGTACTTC.

This clone was picked up a small number of times. The V call is TRBV18, the J call TRBJ1-1, with D tentatively TRBD1 (6 bases). This CDR3 is built from 15 residues. Germline V gene lookup returns CDR1 KGHSH and CDR2 LQKENI. The V end was cut by 0 bases, the J end by 8 bases, with 16 bases between. CDR3 residues: CASSPPGLPGQEAFF. DNA of the CDR3: TGTGCCAGCTCACCACCGGGTCTGCCTGGACAGGAAGCTTTCTTT.

The rearrangement links TRBV10-2 to TRBJ1-2, with 8 bases lining up with TRBD1. After removal of 6 bases from V and 4 bases from J, the junction contained 10 bases not matched to a gene. The germline V gene encodes CDR1 WSHSY and CDR2 SAAADI. This CDR3 has 15 amino acids. CDR3 bases: TGCGCCAGCAGACCGGGACAGGATTTACTCTATGGCTACACCTTC. This gives the protein CASRPGQDLLYGYTF.

This clone came up once. The junction and the germline gene differ at one end; a read error may be behind it. The rearrangement uses TRBV7-9 and TRBJ2-3; D remains unclear. CDR1 is SEHNR, CDR2 FQNEAQ, per germline (reference sequence). The CDR3 sequence is 13 residues long. CDR3 protein: CSSSLSSTDTQYF. In DNA form, the CDR3 reads TGTTCCAGCAGCTTATCTAGCACAGATACGCAGTATTTT.

The chain combines TRBV27 with TRBJ2-2, with D maybe TRBD2 (6 bases). The CDR3 is 15 amino acids. The germline CDR1 and CDR2 sequences are MNHEY and SMNVEV (reference sequence). The V end lost 3 bases, the J end lost 0 bases, and 8 bases lay between the germline ends. This CDR3 reads CASSLASANTGELFF. In DNA form, the CDR3 reads TGTGCCAGCAGTTTGGCTAGCGCGAACACCGGGGAGCTGTTTTTT.

This chain links TRBV7-8 with TRBJ2-1; D uncertain. The CDR3 length is 12 residues. Germline CDR1 SGHVS, CDR2 FQNEAQ. V dropped 6 bases and J dropped 8 bases, with 11 bases sitting between them. CDR3 DNA sequence: TGTGCCAGCAGAATTACAGCCGATGAGCAGTTCTTC. This encodes CASRITADEQFF.